Below, one T cell receptor (beta chain) is given with its context. The CDR3 contains 17 residues. Germline loops: CDR1 MNHEY, CDR2 SMNVEV (reference sequence). V was cut by 2 bases and J by 6 bases, with 19 bases left in between. The PCR contained 60 Vbeta and 13 Jbeta primers. Data came from immunoSEQ multiplex PCR; TCRdb stores just in-frame clones and leaves some out. The table includes roughly 200,000 clones, roughly 13% detected once. These data are taken from a study of cytomegalovirus exposure and HLA in healthy donors. Sequencing used PBMCs. The receptor's source is a man aged 50 to 60 in good health and CMV-seropositive. This sequence joins TRBV27 and TRBJ2-2; tentative D call: TRBD2 (7 bases). The CDR3 reads CASSLRGATSRSGELFF. The CDR3 DNA is TGTGCCAGCAGTTTACGGGGGGCGACGTCGCGCTCCGGGGAGCTGTTTTTT.